The 14 T cell receptor beta chains below were found in one sample sequenced in a study of CD8 T cells in ankylosing spondylitis. TCRdb passed the 5' RACE reads through MiXCR, listing each CDR3 protein once. The sample lists about 220,000 distinct CDR3 sequences, under 30% occurring once. Sequencing input: blood, either unsorted or a sorted T cell fraction (not recorded which). The receptor set was obtained from a male donor with ankylosing spondylitis or in good health (not recorded which).

This clonotype was counted between two and nine times. The chain has TRBV20-1 and TRBJ2-1; the D is unclear. The germline gives CDR1 DFQATT, CDR2 SNEGSKA (reference sequence). The CDR3 spans 11 residues. V was pared by 6 bases and J by 5 bases, with 8 bases between. CDR3 DNA: TGCAGTGCCCCGGCGAACAATGAGCAGTTCTTC. Its protein product is CSAPANNEQFF.

This clonotype was recorded many times. This rearrangement joins TRBV9 to TRBJ1-2; 11 bases are shared with TRBD1. The V segment lost 4 bases and the J segment 2 bases; nucleotides outside the gene matches: 13. The germline CDR1 and CDR2 sequences are SGDLS and YYNGEE. This CDR3 has 18 residues. The CDR3 loop reads CASSLRDRGVQRNYGYTF. The CDR3 nucleotides are TGTGCCAGCAGCCTCCGGGACAGGGGGGTTCAACGCAACTATGGCTACACCTTC.

The sample holds many counts of this clonotype. This rearrangement joins TRBV29-1 to TRBJ2-5; 12 bases map to TRBD2. Germline-derived CDR1 and CDR2 are SQVTM and ANQGSEA. This CDR3 has 18 amino acids. The V segment lost 5 bases and the J segment 1 base; nucleotides outside the gene matches: 14. CDR3 nucleotides: TGCAGCGTTCTAGGACTAGCGGGGAAATCGTCCCTCCAAGAGACCCAGTACTTC. Translated, it gives CSVLGLAGKSSLQETQYF.

At least ten counts were recorded for this clonotype. This rearrangement joins TRBV7-3 to TRBJ1-2, with TRBD1 matching over 9 bases. The junction had 7 bases not matched to a gene; V was cut back by 9 bases and J by 8 bases. The CDR3 consists of 12 residues. The germline V gene has CDR1 SGHTA and CDR2 FQGTGA. CDR3 region: CASGDRARGYTF. The CDR3 bases are TGTGCCAGTGGGGACAGGGCTCGCGGCTACACCTTC.

The chain joins TRBV12-3 or TRBV12-4 to TRBJ2-1; a weak D match, TRBD1 (6 bases). The V gene lost 7 bases and the J gene lost 5 bases, with 12 bases spanning the gap. The CDR3 loop spans 13 amino acids. CDR3: CASTRDTDNEQFF. CDR3 sequence (DNA): TGTGCCAGCACCCGGGACACTGACAATGAGCAGTTCTTC.

The chain combines TRBV4-3 with TRBJ2-5; 11 bases align to TRBD2. CDR1 LGHNA and CDR2 YSLEER come from the germline V gene. The junction had 7 bases not matched to a gene; V was cut back by 0 bases and J by 4 bases. The CDR3 covers 17 residues. Written as DNA, the CDR3 is TGCGCCAGCAGCCAAGATTTAACTAGCGGGAGCGGAGAGACCCAGTACTTC. Protein product: CASSQDLTSGSGETQYF.

This clonotype has at least ten counts. This chain links TRBV4-1 with TRBJ1-6; 7 bases line up with TRBD1. Trimming took 2 bases from V and 7 from J; bases not matched to a gene: 5. Germline CDR1 and CDR2: MGHRA and YSYEKL. The CDR3 is 15 residues long. The CDR3 region has the DNA TGCGCCAGCAGCCAAATCGACAGGGAAAATTCACCCCTCCACTTT. This encodes CASSQIDRENSPLHF.

The V and J genes are TRBV10-3 and TRBJ2-7; possible D gene TRBD2, 6 bases. The CDR3 totals 11 residues. V shed 4 bases and J shed 6 bases, with 7 bases lying between them. In germline, CDR1 is ENHRY, CDR2 SYGVKD. The CDR3 DNA reads as TGTGCCATCAGTGGGGGAGGCGAGCAGTACTTC. This encodes CAISGGGEQYF.

This clonotype was seen ten or more times. The chain joins TRBV11-3 to TRBJ2-1; D gene unclear. Trimming took 7 bases from V and 2 from J, leaving 30 bases between them. CDR1 is SGHNT and CDR2 is YENEEA in the germline V gene. The CDR3 loop spans 20 amino acids. The CDR3 region is CASTQLRSLGPRPTYNEQFF. DNA for the CDR3: TGTGCCAGCACCCAGCTTAGATCCTTGGGTCCGCGACCAACCTACAATGAGCAGTTCTTC.

In this sample, this clonotype turned up many times. The chain carries TRBV20-1 and TRBJ2-1; unclear D gene. This CDR3 region has 14 residues. Germline loops: CDR1 DFQATT, CDR2 SNEGSKA (reference sequence). The V gene lost 3 bases and the J gene lost 2 bases, with 11 bases spanning the gap. The CDR3 bases are TGCAGTGCTAGGCCCGCCCACACCTACAATGAGCAGTTCTTC. This sequence encodes CSARPAHTYNEQFF.

This clonotype has only a few counts. The V call is TRBV5-5, the J call TRBJ2-6, with D possibly TRBD2 on 6 matching bases. The V gene's germline CDR1 is SGHKS and CDR2 YYEKEE (reference sequence). Trimming stripped 3 bases from V and 3 bases from J, with 13 bases between. This CDR3 region has 16 residues. CDR3 loop: CASSSYGGFGANVLTF. In DNA form, the CDR3 reads TGTGCCAGCAGCTCGTACGGAGGGTTTGGGGCCAACGTCCTGACTTTC. The complete variable domain, with remaining parts taken from reference TRBV5-5 and TRBJ2-6, reads DAGVTQSPTHLIKTRGQQVTLRCSPISGHKSVSWYQQVLGQGPQFIFQYYEKEERGRGNFPDRFSARQFPNYSSELNVNALLLGDSALYLCASSSYGGFGANVLTFGAGSRLTVL.

This clonotype was recorded at least ten times. This chain links TRBV12-3 or TRBV12-4 with TRBJ1-4; D is unresolved. The CDR3 sequence is 13 residues long. V was clipped by 3 bases and J by 6 bases, with 8 bases between them. CDR3 loop: CASSFPGDEKLFF. As DNA, the CDR3 is TGTGCCAGCAGTTTCCCCGGGGATGAAAAACTGTTTTTT.

The gene calls are TRBV2 and TRBJ2-2, with D perhaps matching TRBD1 (6 bases). The CDR3 is made up of 13 amino acids. Looked up from germline, CDR1 is SNHLY and CDR2 is FYNNEI. V lost 5 bases and J 4 bases, leaving 8 bases between the germline ends. In DNA, the CDR3 is TGTGCCAGCAGTTCAGGGGTCACCGGGGAGCTGTTTTTT. Amino acids: CASSSGVTGELFF.

V usage is TRBV4-1 and J usage is TRBJ2-5, with D unresolved. From germline, CDR1 is MGHRA and CDR2 YSYEKL. V was trimmed by 9 bases and J by 6 bases, leaving 14 bases between them. This CDR3 contains 12 residues. CDR3 loop: CASTLDGKTQYF. The CDR3 bases are TGCGCCAGTACCTTGGACGGAAAGACCCAGTACTTC.